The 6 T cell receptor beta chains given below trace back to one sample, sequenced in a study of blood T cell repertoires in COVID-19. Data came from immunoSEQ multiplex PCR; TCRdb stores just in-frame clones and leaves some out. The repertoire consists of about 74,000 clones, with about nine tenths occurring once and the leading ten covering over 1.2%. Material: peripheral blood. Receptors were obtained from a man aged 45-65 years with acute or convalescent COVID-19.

The CDR3 here is CASSLGEGNTGELFF. The CDR3, as DNA: TGTGCCAGCAGCTTAGGAGAGGGGAACACCGGGGAGCTGTTTTTT. The genes are TRBV7-3 and TRBJ2-2, with D tentatively TRBD2 (5 bases). From germline, CDR1 is SGHTA and CDR2 FQGTGA. Trimming shortened V by 2 bases and J by 1 base, and 8 bases separated the two germline ends. There are 15 residues in the CDR3.

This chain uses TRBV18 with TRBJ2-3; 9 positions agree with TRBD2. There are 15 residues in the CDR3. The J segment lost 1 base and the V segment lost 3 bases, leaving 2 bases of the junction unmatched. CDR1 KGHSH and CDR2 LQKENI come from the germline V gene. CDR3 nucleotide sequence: TGTGCCAGCTCACCGGCGGGAGGGGGCACAGATACGCAGTATTTT. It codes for CASSPAGGGTDTQYF.

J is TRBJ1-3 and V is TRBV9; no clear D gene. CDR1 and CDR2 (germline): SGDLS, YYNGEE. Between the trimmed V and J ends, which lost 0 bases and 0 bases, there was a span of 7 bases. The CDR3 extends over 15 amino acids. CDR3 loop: CASSVDPSSGNTIYF. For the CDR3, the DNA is TGTGCCAGCAGCGTAGACCCTAGCTCTGGAAACACCATATATTTT. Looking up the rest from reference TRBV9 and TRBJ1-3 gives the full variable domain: DSGVTQTPKHLITATGQRVTLRCSPRSGDLSVYWYQQSLDQGLQFLIQYYNGEERAKGNILERFSAQQFPDLHSELNLSSLELGDSALYFCASSVDPSSGNTIYFGEGSWLTVV.

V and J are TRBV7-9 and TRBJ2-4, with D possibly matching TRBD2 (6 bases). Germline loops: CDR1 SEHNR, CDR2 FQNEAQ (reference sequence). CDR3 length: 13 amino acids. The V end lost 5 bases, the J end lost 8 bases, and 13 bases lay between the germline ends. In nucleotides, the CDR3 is TGTGCCAGCAGCCCCGGAGGGGTCGACATTCAGTACTTC. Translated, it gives CASSPGGVDIQYF.

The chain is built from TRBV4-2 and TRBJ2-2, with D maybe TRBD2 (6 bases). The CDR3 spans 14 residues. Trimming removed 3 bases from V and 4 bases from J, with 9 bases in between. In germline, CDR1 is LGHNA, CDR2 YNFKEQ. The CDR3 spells CASSHEGGTGELFF. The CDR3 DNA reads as TGTGCCAGCAGCCATGAGGGAGGCACCGGGGAGCTGTTTTTT.

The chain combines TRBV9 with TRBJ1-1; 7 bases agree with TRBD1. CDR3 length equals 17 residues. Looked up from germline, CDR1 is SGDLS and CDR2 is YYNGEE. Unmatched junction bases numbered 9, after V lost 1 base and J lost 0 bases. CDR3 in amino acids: CASSVYGTVKVNTEAFF. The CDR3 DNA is TGTGCCAGCAGCGTATACGGGACAGTTAAGGTGAACACTGAAGCTTTCTTT.